Listed below are T cell receptor beta chains from one sample, sequenced in a study of blood T cells in healthy people across ages. TCRdb redid the calling of the 5' RACE reads with MiXCR, one entry per CDR3 protein. Here the sample spans around 650,000 distinct CDR3 sequences, less than 40% being singletons. Material for sequencing was blood. All receptors come from a woman over 75 in good health. The CDR3 runs from the conserved cysteine through the conserved F or W. The D gene is left open where the match is weak. Clone size is not always given. Where it is, it says once, few, many or a class for expanded clones.

TRBD1	NA	TRBV6-5	TRBJ1-2	TGTGCCAGCAGTTACTACTCGGGACAGGCAAGCTACACCTTC	CASSYYSGQASYTF
TRBD2	many	TRBV12-3/TRBV12-4	TRBJ2-1	TGTGCCAGCAGCACTCAGGCGGGGGGCCTCAATGAGCAGTTCTTC	CASSTQAGGLNEQFF
NA	NA	TRBV10-3	TRBJ2-2	TGTGCCATCAGTGGGGGGGACAAGGGCACCGGGGAGCTGTTTTTT	CAISGGDKGTGELFF
NA	few	TRBV6-5	TRBJ1-2	TGTGCCAGCTCTCGCGCCCAGGGAGTCTACACCTTC	CASSRAQGVYTF
NA	many	TRBV12-3/TRBV12-4	TRBJ1-5	TGTGCCAGCAGTTTTGCTCTTAGCAATCAGCCCCAGCATTTT	CASSFALSNQPQHF
NA	NA	TRBV10-2	TRBJ2-2	TGCGCCAGCAGGGTCTCGGGCGGAGACACCGGGGAGCTGTTTTTT	CASRVSGGDTGELFF
NA	NA	TRBV10-3	TRBJ2-1	TGTGCCATCAGTCGGGCAGGGGGGAGTTCAAGCTACGAGCAGTTCTTC	CAISRAGGSSSYEQFF
TRBD2	many	TRBV24-1	TRBJ2-1	TGTGCCACCAGTGATGCTCCCGGTCTGGCGGGGGAGAACAATGAGCAGTTCTTC	CATSDAPGLAGENNEQFF
TRBD1	once	TRBV7-2	TRBJ2-3	TGTGCCAGCAGCCGAGACAGGGGGCGCGAAGCAGATACGCAGTATTTT	CASSRDRGREADTQYF
NA	few	TRBV7-2	TRBJ2-7	TGTGCCAGCAGCTTAGTCAACGGACCCTACGAGCAGTACTTC	CASSLVNGPYEQYF
TRBD1	NA	TRBV20-1	TRBJ1-1	TGCAGTGCTCCAAGTCCCGGACAGGGAAATATCGGGGCAAACACTGAAGCTTTCTTT	CSAPSPGQGNIGANTEAFF
NA	NA	TRBV27	TRBJ1-1	TGTGCCAGCGGTTTCGAAGTGAACACTGAAGCTTTCTTT	CASGFEVNTEAFF
NA	many	TRBV20-1	TRBJ2-3	TGCAGTGCTCTGGGACGGGACGCCCCAGATACGCAGTATTTT	CSALGRDAPDTQYF
NA	many	TRBV20-1	TRBJ2-5	TGCAGTGCGGTCGGGGGAGCCCAGCAAGAGACCCAGTACTTC	CSAVGGAQQETQYF
TRBD2	many	TRBV28	TRBJ2-1	TGTGCCAGCGGGACTAGTTATGAGCAGTTCTTC	CASGTSYEQFF
NA	many	TRBV7-6	TRBJ2-6	TGTGCCAGCAGCTTATTTGGGATCGGGGGAGGCGGGGCCAACGTCCTGACTTTC	CASSLFGIGGGGANVLTF
NA	many	TRBV6-5	TRBJ2-7	TGTGCCAGCGGACGGGGGGGACAGGACTCCTACGAGCAGTACTTC	CASGRGGQDSYEQYF
NA	few	TRBV3-1	TRBJ1-4	TGTGCCAGCAGCCAAGATTTGAGGAGGGAAAAACTGTTTTTT	CASSQDLRREKLFF
NA	NA	TRBV12-3/TRBV12-4	TRBJ1-2	TGTGCCAGCAGTTTAAACCCCGGACTTTATGGCTACACCTTC	CASSLNPGLYGYTF
NA	many	TRBV4-1	TRBJ2-1	TGCGCCAGCAGCCAAGCTGCTGGCCGGACAATTGAGCAGTTCTTC	CASSQAAGRTIEQFF
NA	many	TRBV11-2	TRBJ2-3	TGTGCCAGCAGCTTTCTCCCGGGCCACACAGATACGCAGTATTTT	CASSFLPGHTDTQYF
NA	few	TRBV20-1	TRBJ1-4	TGCAGTGCTAAGATCCAGGTCGGGGAAAAACTGTTTTTT	CSAKIQVGEKLFF
NA	NA	TRBV20-1	TRBJ2-1	TGCAGTGCTAGAGATGACCTCAATGAGCAGTTCTTC	CSARDDLNEQFF